This T cell receptor (beta chain) comes out of a study of T cell clones after liver transplantation. Study context: As an antigen-independent comparator, third-party-reactive TCRbeta sequences came from pre-transplant mixed lymphocyte reactions.

The CDR3 totals 17 residues. This clone has only a few counts. Its antigen is still unknown. Broader study findings: A significant post-transplant drop in circulating graft-donor-reactive CD4 TCRbeta sequences occurred in most of the 8 subjects. A larger donor-reactive than third-party decline suggested partial antigen-specific deletion.

TCRdb keeps only in-frame clones here, not all; method: immunoSEQ multiplex PCR. The table shows about 16,000 clones, with under 90% occurring only once. The source material was CD8+ T cells from blood, sampled approximately 50 months after liver transplant. The TCR originated in a human patient who received a liver transplant. A share of the T cells may be of graft donor origin. V gene TRBV21-1 combines with J gene TRBJ1-2. TRBV21-1 is deemed a pseudogene. The DNA for the CDR3 is TGTGCCAGCAGCCCCCGGGAGGACAGAGTTGCCAACTATGGCTACACCTTC. This translates into CASSPREDRVANYGYTF.